One sample yielded the 13 T cell receptor beta chains listed below, sequenced in a study of neurological immune-mediated disorders. The time point: longitudinal time-point 3. TCRdb reanalysed the 5' RACE reads using MiXCR and keeps one entry per CDR3 protein. Of around 100,000 distinct CDR3 sequences listed, 10% to 11% are singletons. The sequenced sample consisted of PBMCs. The receptors originated from a female donor with HTLV-1-associated myelopathy (HAM/TSP).

Ten or more counts support this clonotype. V gene TRBV5-1 combines with J gene TRBJ2-7; D is perhaps TRBD1 (6 bases). The CDR3 runs to 14 residues. CDR1 and CDR2 (germline): SGHRS, YFSETQ. V was trimmed by 1 base and J by 0 bases, leaving 8 bases between them. Written as DNA, the CDR3 is TGCGCCAGCAGCTTGAACAGGGACTCCTACGAGCAGTACTTC. This codes for CASSLNRDSYEQYF.

At least ten counts were recorded for this clonotype. In DNA, the CDR3 is TGCAGTGCCACCAGCTCAAGGGGGCACGAGCAGTACTTC. As protein: CSATSSRGHEQYF. This chain links TRBV20-1 with TRBJ2-7, with TRBD1 matching 7 bases. V shed 6 bases, J shed 5 bases, and the junction held 10 bases outside the gene matches. The CDR3 length is 13 residues. Germline assignment: CDR1 DFQATT and CDR2 SNEGSKA (reference sequence).

The rearrangement uses TRBV7-2 and TRBJ2-3; 8 bases line up with TRBD2. The CDR3 totals 17 residues. Unmatched junction bases numbered 12, after V lost 5 bases and J lost 2 bases. Germline assignment: CDR1 SGHTA and CDR2 FQGNSA. The CDR3 here is CASSPRLAGGHTDTQYF. CDR3 DNA sequence: TGTGCCAGCAGCCCCCGGTTGGCGGGGGGTCACACAGATACGCAGTATTTT.

This clonotype occurred many times. The chain employs TRBV20-1 and TRBJ2-2; TRBD1 matches at 8 bases. The trim removed 2 bases at V and 6 bases at J, leaving 11 bases unmatched. Germline-derived CDR1 and CDR2 are DFQATT and SNEGSKA (reference sequence). The CDR3 is made up of 16 amino acids. The CDR3 DNA reads as TGCAGTGCTAGATATTTGGACAGGGTGGCGGCCGGGGAGCTGTTTTTT. This encodes CSARYLDRVAAGELFF.

The rearrangement links TRBV24-1 to TRBJ2-7; the D gene could be TRBD1 or TRBD2 (5 bases each). This CDR3 has 15 amino acids. The V end was cut by 5 bases, the J end by 0 bases, with 13 bases between. Germline V gives CDR1 KGHDR, CDR2 SFDVKD. The CDR3 DNA reads as TGTGCCACCAGTGTCGGGGCTCTAAGCTCCTACGAGCAGTACTTC. Translated, it gives CATSVGALSSYEQYF.

This clonotype was recorded at least ten times. The V gene is TRBV20-1, the J gene TRBJ1-4; tentatively, D is TRBD1 (6 bases). Germline V gives CDR1 DFQATT, CDR2 SNEGSKA (reference sequence). This CDR3 comprises 13 residues. V lost 7 bases to trimming and J lost 8 bases, with 17 bases between them. As DNA, the CDR3 is TGCAGTGTCCTAGGGGGGGGGAAGGAAAAACTGTTTTTT. Its translation: CSVLGGGKEKLFF.

This clonotype occurred many times. The chain couples TRBV7-2 to TRBJ2-1; 14 nucleotides agree with TRBD2. Germline lookup yields CDR1 SGHTA and CDR2 FQGNSA. The CDR3 length is 17 residues. The J segment lost 10 bases and the V segment lost 3 bases, leaving 11 bases of the junction unmatched. DNA of the CDR3: TGTGCCAGCAGCTTGGCCCCCGGGACTAGCGGGGGCCGCGAGCAGTTCTTC. Encoded protein: CASSLAPGTSGGREQFF. The complete variable domain, with remaining parts taken from reference TRBV7-2 and TRBJ2-1, reads GAGVSQSPSNKVTEKGKDVELRCDPISGHTALYWYRQSLGQGLEFLIYFQGNSAPDKSGLPSDRFSAERTGGSVSTLTIQRTQQEDSAVYLCASSLAPGTSGGREQFFGPGTRLTVL.

This clonotype was recorded at least ten times. The chain has TRBV9 and TRBJ2-2; D not certain. V shed 3 bases and J shed 8 bases, with 8 bases lying between them. CDR1 and CDR2 from the germline V gene are SGDLS and YYNGEE. The CDR3 sequence is 12 residues long. This CDR3 is CASSAVRGELFF. The CDR3 coding sequence is TGTGCCAGCAGCGCGGTCAGGGGGGAGCTGTTTTTT.

This clonotype was picked up many times. The V and J genes are TRBV5-1 and TRBJ2-7; 8 nucleotides agree with TRBD1. CDR3 length equals 14 residues. V shed 0 bases, J shed 4 bases, and the junction held 3 bases outside the gene matches. Germline assignment: CDR1 SGHRS and CDR2 YFSETQ. CDR3 DNA sequence: TGCGCCAGCAGCTTGGAAGGACAGGGATACGAGCAGTACTTC. This translates into CASSLEGQGYEQYF.

This clonotype was counted at least ten times. The rearrangement uses TRBV10-3 and TRBJ2-1, with 10 positions matching TRBD1. Germline-derived CDR1 and CDR2 are ENHRY and SYGVKD. This CDR3 comprises 16 residues. J lost 6 bases, V lost 2 bases, and 7 bases had no gene match. The CDR3 is CAISEPPGQGSNEQFF. The CDR3 DNA is TGTGCCATCAGTGAGCCACCGGGACAGGGGTCCAATGAGCAGTTCTTC.

This clonotype was found many times. This chain connects TRBV27 to TRBJ2-1; 9 bases agree with TRBD1. The CDR3 consists of 15 residues. CDR1 MNHEY and CDR2 SMNVEV come from the germline V gene (reference sequence). Trimming at V came to 1 base and at J to 7 bases, leaving 5 bases not matched to a gene. CDR3 amino acids: CASSLLGTGNNEQFF. As DNA, the CDR3 is TGTGCCAGCAGTTTATTGGGGACAGGGAATAATGAGCAGTTCTTC.

This clonotype was recorded at least ten times. The V call is TRBV20-1, the J call TRBJ2-7, with a possible D match to TRBD1 (6 bases). This CDR3 has 14 residues. Looked up from germline, CDR1 is DFQATT and CDR2 is SNEGSKA (reference sequence). Trimming left V 0 bases short and J 5 bases short, with 14 bases between. CDR3 DNA: TGCAGTGCTAGAGAGGGGGCCAGTATCGACGAGCAGTACTTC. Its translation is CSAREGASIDEQYF.

This clonotype was seen repeatedly, ten times or more. The chain carries TRBV5-1 and TRBJ2-2; no definite D call. Trimming removed 7 bases at V and 5 bases at J, with 15 bases between. Germline V lookup: CDR1 SGHRS, CDR2 YFSETQ. The CDR3 consists of 14 residues. The CDR3 nucleotides read TGCGCCAGCGGGTCGAGGATCCTAACCGGGGAGCTGTTTTTT. It specifies CASGSRILTGELFF.